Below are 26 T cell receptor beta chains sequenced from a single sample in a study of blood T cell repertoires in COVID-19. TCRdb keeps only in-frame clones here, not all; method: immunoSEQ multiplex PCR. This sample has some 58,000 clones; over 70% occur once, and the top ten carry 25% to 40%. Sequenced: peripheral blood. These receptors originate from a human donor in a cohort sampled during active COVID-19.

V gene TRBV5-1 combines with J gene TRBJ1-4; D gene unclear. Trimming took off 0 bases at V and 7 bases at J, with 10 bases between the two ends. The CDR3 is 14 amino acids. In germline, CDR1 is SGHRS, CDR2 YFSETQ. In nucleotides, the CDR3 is TGCGCCAGCAGCTTGGCCGTGGAGGGTGAAAAACTGTTTTTT. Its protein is CASSLAVEGEKLFF.

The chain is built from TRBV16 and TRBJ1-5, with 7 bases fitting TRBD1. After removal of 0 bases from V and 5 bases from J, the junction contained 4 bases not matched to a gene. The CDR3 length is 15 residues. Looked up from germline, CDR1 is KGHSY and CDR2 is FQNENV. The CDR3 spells CASSQSSGGYQPQHF. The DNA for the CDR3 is TGTGCCAGCAGCCAATCCTCAGGGGGATATCAGCCCCAGCATTTT. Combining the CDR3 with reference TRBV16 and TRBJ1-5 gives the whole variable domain GEEVAQTPKHLVRGEGQKAKLYCAPIKGHSYVFWYQQVLKNEFKFLISFQNENVFDETGMPKERFSAKCLPNSPCSLEIQATKLEDSAVYFCASSQSSGGYQPQHFGDGTRLSIL.

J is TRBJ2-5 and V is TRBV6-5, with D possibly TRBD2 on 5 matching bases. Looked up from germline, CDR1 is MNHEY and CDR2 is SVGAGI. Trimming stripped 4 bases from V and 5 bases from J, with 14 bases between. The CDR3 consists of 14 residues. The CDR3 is CASSSGPGKETQYF. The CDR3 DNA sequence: TGTGCCAGCAGTTCAGGTCCCGGGAAGGAGACCCAGTACTTC.

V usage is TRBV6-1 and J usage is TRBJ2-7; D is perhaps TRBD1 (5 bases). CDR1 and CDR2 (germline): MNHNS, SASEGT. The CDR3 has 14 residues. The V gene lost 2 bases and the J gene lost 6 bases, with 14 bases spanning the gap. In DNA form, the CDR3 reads TGTGCCAGCAGTGAATTGGCCAGGGCGGCCGAGCAGTACTTC. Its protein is CASSELARAAEQYF.

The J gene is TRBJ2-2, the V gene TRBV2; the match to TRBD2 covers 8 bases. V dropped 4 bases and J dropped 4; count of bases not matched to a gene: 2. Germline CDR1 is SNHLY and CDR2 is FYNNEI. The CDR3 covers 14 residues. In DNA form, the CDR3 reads TGTGCCAGCAGTGCGGGAGGGTCCACCGGGGAGCTGTTTTTT. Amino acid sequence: CASSAGGSTGELFF.

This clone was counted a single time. The CDR3 here is CASSLGPSPLHF. The DNA of the CDR3 is TGTGCCAGCAGTTTGGGGCCTTCACCCCTCCACTTT. This chain connects TRBV12-3 or TRBV12-4 to TRBJ1-6; tentatively, D is TRBD1 (5 bases). V was cut by 3 bases and J by 9 bases, with 6 bases left in between. CDR3 size: 12 residues.

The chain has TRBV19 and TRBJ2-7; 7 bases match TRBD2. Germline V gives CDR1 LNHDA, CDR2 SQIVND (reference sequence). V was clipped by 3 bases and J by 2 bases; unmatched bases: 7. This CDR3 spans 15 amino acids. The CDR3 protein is CASSMGRVRTYEQYF. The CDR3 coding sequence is TGTGCCAGTAGTATGGGGAGGGTTAGGACCTACGAGCAGTACTTC.

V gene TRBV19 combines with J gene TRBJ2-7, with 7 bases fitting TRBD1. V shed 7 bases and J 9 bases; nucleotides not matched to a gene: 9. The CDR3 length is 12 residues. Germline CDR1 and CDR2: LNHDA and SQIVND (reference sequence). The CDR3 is CASTADTGVQYF. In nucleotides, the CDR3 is TGTGCCAGTACCGCAGACACAGGGGTGCAGTACTTC.

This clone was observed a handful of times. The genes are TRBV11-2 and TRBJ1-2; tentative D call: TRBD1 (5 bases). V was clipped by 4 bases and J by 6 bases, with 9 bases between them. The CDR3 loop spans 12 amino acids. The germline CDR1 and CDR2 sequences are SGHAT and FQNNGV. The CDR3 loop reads CASSSLTDGYTF. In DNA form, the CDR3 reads TGTGCCAGCAGCTCGCTGACAGATGGCTACACCTTC.

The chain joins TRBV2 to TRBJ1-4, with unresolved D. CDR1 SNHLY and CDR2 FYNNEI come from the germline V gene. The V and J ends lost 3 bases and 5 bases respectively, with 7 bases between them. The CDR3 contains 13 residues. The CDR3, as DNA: TGTGCCAGCAGTGAGGGCAGAAATGAAAAACTGTTTTTT. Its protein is CASSEGRNEKLFF.

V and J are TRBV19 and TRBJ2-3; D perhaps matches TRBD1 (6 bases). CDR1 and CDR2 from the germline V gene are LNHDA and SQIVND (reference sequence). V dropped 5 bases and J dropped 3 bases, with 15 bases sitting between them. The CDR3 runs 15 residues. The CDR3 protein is CASSSQGLRTDTQYF. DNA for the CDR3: TGTGCCAGTAGTTCACAGGGCCTCCGTACAGATACGCAGTATTTT.

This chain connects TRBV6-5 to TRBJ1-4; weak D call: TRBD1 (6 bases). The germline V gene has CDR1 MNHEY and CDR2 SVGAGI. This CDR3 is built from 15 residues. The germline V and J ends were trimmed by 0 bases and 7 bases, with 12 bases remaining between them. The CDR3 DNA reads TGTGCCAGCAGTTACTCATCAGGGGTCGGTGAAAAACTGTTTTTT. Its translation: CASSYSSGVGEKLFF.

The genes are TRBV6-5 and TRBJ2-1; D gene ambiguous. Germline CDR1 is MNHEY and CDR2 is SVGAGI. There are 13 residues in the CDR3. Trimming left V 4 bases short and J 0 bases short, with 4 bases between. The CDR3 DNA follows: TGTGCCAGCAGTTTTAGCTCCTACAATGAGCAGTTCTTC. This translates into CASSFSSYNEQFF.

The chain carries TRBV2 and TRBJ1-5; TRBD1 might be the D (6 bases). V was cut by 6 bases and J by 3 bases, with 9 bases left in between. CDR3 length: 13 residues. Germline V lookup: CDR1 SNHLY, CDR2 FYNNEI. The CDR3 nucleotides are TGTGCCAGCAGGGGGGCCATCAATCAGCCCCAGCATTTT. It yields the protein CASRGAINQPQHF.

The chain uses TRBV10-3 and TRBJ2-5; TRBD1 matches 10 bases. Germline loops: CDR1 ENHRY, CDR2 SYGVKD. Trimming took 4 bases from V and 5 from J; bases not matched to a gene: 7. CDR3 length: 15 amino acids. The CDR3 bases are TGTGCCATCAGTGGGTCGACAGGGGGCGGGGAGACCCAGTACTTC. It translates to CAISGSTGGGETQYF.

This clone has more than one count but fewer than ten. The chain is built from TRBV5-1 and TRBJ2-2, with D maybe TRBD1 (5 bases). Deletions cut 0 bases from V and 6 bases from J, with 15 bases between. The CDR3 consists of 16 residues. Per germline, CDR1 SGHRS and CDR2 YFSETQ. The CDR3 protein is CASSLGGLTSSGELFF. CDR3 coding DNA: TGCGCCAGCAGCTTGGGGGGCTTGACGTCCTCCGGGGAGCTGTTTTTT.

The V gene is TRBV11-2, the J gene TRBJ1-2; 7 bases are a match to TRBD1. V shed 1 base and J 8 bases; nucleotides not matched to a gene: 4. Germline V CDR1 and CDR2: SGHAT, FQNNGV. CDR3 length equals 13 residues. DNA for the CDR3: TGTGCCAGCAGCTTAGGGCAGGGGGGAGGCTACACCTTC. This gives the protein CASSLGQGGGYTF.

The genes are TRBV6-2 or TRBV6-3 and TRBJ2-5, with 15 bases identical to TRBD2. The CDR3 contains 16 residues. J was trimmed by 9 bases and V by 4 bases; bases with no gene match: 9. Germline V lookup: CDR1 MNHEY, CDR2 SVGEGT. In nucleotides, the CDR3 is TGTGCCAGCAGTTCCCCGGGACTAGCGGGAGGATACCCCCAGTACTTC. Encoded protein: CASSSPGLAGGYPQYF.

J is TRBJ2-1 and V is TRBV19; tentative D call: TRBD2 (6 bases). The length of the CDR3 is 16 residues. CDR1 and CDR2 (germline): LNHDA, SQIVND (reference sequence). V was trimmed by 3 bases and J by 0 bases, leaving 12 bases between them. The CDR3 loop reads CASSIRAGSSYNEQFF. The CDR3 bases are TGTGCCAGTAGTATTCGGGCGGGAAGCTCCTACAATGAGCAGTTCTTC.

The CDR3 spells CASSQDRASGELFF. The CDR3 bases are TGCGCCAGCAGCCAAGATCGAGCTTCCGGGGAGCTGTTTTTT. This chain uses TRBV4-1 with TRBJ2-2; D unresolved. This CDR3 region has 14 residues. The germline gives CDR1 MGHRA, CDR2 YSYEKL. Trimming took 0 bases from V and 6 from J, leaving 8 bases between them.

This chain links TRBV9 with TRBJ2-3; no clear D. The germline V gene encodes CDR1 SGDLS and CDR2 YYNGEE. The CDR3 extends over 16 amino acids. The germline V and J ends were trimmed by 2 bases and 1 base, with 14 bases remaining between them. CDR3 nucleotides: TGTGCCAGCAGCGTGGAACCCCAAAGCGGCACAGATACGCAGTATTTT. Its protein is CASSVEPQSGTDTQYF.

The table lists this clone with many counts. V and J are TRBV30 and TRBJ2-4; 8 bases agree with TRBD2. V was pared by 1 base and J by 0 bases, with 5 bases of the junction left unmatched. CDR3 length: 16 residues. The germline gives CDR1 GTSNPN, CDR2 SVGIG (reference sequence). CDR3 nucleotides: TGTGCCTGGAGTGAGGGAGCGGGGGCAGCCAAAAACATTCAGTACTTC. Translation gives CAWSEGAGAAKNIQYF.

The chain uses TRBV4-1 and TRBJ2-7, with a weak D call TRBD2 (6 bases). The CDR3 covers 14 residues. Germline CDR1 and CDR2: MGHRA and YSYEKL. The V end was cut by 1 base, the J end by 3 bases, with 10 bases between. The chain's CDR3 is CASSQGLVYYEQYF. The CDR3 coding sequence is TGCGCCAGCAGCCAAGGACTAGTCTACTACGAGCAGTACTTC.

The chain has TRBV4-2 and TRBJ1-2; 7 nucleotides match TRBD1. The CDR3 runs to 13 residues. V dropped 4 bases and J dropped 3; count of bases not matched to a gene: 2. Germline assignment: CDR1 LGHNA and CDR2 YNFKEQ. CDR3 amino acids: CASSPDRDYGYTF. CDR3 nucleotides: TGTGCCAGCAGCCCCGACAGGGACTATGGCTACACCTTC.

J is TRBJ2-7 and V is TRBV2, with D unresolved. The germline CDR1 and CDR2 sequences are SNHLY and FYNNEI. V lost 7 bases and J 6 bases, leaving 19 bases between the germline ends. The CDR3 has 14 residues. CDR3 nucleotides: TGTGCCAGCACCGAGGTGGGTACGTCTGTCGAGCAGTACTTC. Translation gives CASTEVGTSVEQYF.

The CDR3 reads CASSRDRGGETQYF. DNA of the CDR3: TGTGCCAGCAGTAGGGACAGGGGGGGGGAGACCCAGTACTTC. V gene TRBV2 combines with J gene TRBJ2-5; 11 bases are shared with TRBD1. Germline CDR1 reads SNHLY; CDR2 reads FYNNEI. CDR3 size: 14 residues. V lost 5 bases, J lost 5 bases, and 4 bases stayed unmatched.